A single sample gave rise to the 14 T cell receptor beta chains below, sequenced in a study of shared clonotypes between healthy human individuals. Sequencing was performed with immunoSEQ multiplex PCR; in TCRdb, only in-frame clones are kept and a portion is missing. The profile shows 1.5 million to 2.5 million clones, around 96% of them singletons. CD45RO-negative CD8 cells positively selected for CCR7 made up the naive population, which excluded terminally differentiated effector memory CD45RA+ cells. Sequenced sample: naive CD8+ T cells sorted from blood. These TCRs come from a man aged 18 to 30 in good health.

The chain recombines TRBV5-1 with TRBJ2-5; TRBD1 agrees at 12 bases. There are 16 residues in the CDR3. V was pared by 2 bases and J by 3 bases, with 5 bases of the junction left unmatched. The germline V gene has CDR1 SGHRS and CDR2 YFSETQ. The DNA for the CDR3 is TGCGCCAGCAGCTTTACCGGGACAGGGGGCGAAGAGACCCAGTACTTC. This codes for CASSFTGTGGEETQYF.

The chain couples TRBV7-8 to TRBJ2-7, with 9 bases aligning to TRBD1. CDR3 size: 14 residues. Germline CDR1 and CDR2: SGHVS and FQNEAQ. Trimming cost V 5 bases and J 1 base; bases outside gene matches: 3. CDR3 nucleotides: TGTGCCAGCAGCGTACAGGGGGCTTCCTACGAGCAGTACTTC. It is translated as CASSVQGASYEQYF.

This chain links TRBV6-5 with TRBJ2-1, with 7 bases that match TRBD1. V shed 2 bases, J shed 4 bases, and the junction held 5 bases outside the gene matches. CDR1 and CDR2 from the germline V gene are MNHEY and SVGAGI. This CDR3 has 15 amino acids. CDR3 DNA: TGTGCCAGCAGTTACGTAGGGGGCCCTTACAATGAGCAGTTCTTC. The encoded protein is CASSYVGGPYNEQFF.

The gene calls are TRBV13 and TRBJ1-2, with D perhaps matching TRBD1 (6 bases). Germline CDR1 is PRHDT and CDR2 is FYEKMQ (reference sequence). With 3 bases removed from V and 4 bases from J, the gap between germline ends came to 15 bases. CDR3 length equals 15 residues. CDR3 coding DNA: TGTGCCAGCAGCTTCAACCTCCAGGACAGCTATGGCTACACCTTC. Translation gives CASSFNLQDSYGYTF.

The genes are TRBV27 and TRBJ2-7; D is possibly TRBD1 (6 bases). The V and J ends lost 4 bases and 5 bases respectively, with 12 bases between them. Germline V gene data show CDR1 as MNHEY and CDR2 as SMNVEV (reference sequence). CDR3 length: 13 residues. CDR3 nucleotide sequence: TGTGCCAGCAGTTCTCTAGAGGGGGACGAGCAGTACTTC. It codes for CASSSLEGDEQYF.

V and J are TRBV28 and TRBJ2-2, with 11 bases lining up with TRBD1. V lost 6 bases and J lost 2; bases outside the gene matches: 2. Germline V gene lookup returns CDR1 MDHEN and CDR2 SYDVKM. The CDR3 covers 15 residues. The CDR3 sequence is CASRRTGGNTGELFF. The CDR3 nucleotides read TGTGCCAGCAGACGGACAGGGGGCAACACCGGGGAGCTGTTTTTT.

The chain uses TRBV27 and TRBJ1-5, with D unclear. Germline CDR1 MNHEY, CDR2 SMNVEV (reference sequence). V was shortened by 3 bases and J by 4 bases, with 13 bases between the two germline ends. This CDR3 spans 15 amino acids. The CDR3 loop reads CASSLNIDGNQPQHF. The CDR3 nucleotides are TGTGCCAGCAGTTTGAATATAGACGGGAATCAGCCCCAGCATTTT.

The V and J genes are TRBV7-2 and TRBJ2-2; D not certain. The ends were cut back, 5 bases at V and 3 bases at J, with 7 bases in the middle. Germline CDR1 reads SGHTA; CDR2 reads FQGNSA. The CDR3 runs to 13 residues. The chain's CDR3 is CASSPIYTGELFF. The CDR3 coding sequence is TGTGCCAGCAGCCCCATTTACACCGGGGAGCTGTTTTTT.

This chain uses TRBV5-1 with TRBJ1-1, with D maybe TRBD1 (5 bases). The germline V and J ends were trimmed by 0 bases and 2 bases, with 11 bases remaining between them. Germline CDR1 reads SGHRS; CDR2 reads YFSETQ. The length of the CDR3 is 15 residues. CDR3 sequence (DNA): TGCGCCAGCAGCTTGGTTTTAGGGGCAAACACTGAAGCTTTCTTT. It is translated as CASSLVLGANTEAFF.

The chain recombines TRBV28 with TRBJ1-3; a possible D gene is TRBD1 (5 bases). The V end was cut by 6 bases, the J end by 2 bases, with 17 bases between. Germline V gene sequence: CDR1 MDHEN, CDR2 SYDVKM. This CDR3 spans 16 amino acids. Here the CDR3 reads CASRRDLRRAGNTIYF. CDR3 in DNA: TGTGCCAGCAGACGGGACTTAAGAAGGGCTGGAAACACCATATATTTT.

Only one count was recorded for this clone. The rearrangement uses TRBV4-1 and TRBJ1-4; a weak D match, TRBD1 (5 bases). V was trimmed by 0 bases and J by 8 bases, leaving 16 bases between them. The CDR3 length is 16 residues. Germline CDR1 MGHRA, CDR2 YSYEKL. The chain's CDR3 is CASSQEGEGVDEKLFF. CDR3 nucleotide sequence: TGCGCCAGCAGCCAAGAAGGGGAGGGAGTGGACGAAAAACTGTTTTTT.

The chain has TRBV27 and TRBJ1-5; D not certain. Trimming stripped 0 bases from V and 2 bases from J, with 8 bases between. Germline V gene lookup returns CDR1 MNHEY and CDR2 SMNVEV (reference sequence). The CDR3 loop spans 15 amino acids. The CDR3 DNA follows: TGTGCCAGCAGTTTATCGCCCAGTGGCAATCAGCCCCAGCATTTT. Translation: CASSLSPSGNQPQHF.

Concerning this clone: This CDR3 is also generated by other DNA sequences in the sample. The V call is TRBV27, the J call TRBJ2-7, with TRBD2 as a possible D gene (5 bases). V was clipped by 6 bases and J by 0 bases, with 6 bases between them. Germline-derived CDR1 and CDR2 are MNHEY and SMNVEV (reference sequence). The CDR3 runs 12 residues. The CDR3 protein is CASRGSSYEQYF. DNA of the CDR3: TGTGCCAGCAGGGGGAGCTCCTACGAGCAGTACTTC.

V gene TRBV2 combines with J gene TRBJ2-3, with TRBD2 matching 8 bases. Germline assignment: CDR1 SNHLY and CDR2 FYNNEI. With V trimmed by 11 bases and J by 4 bases, 11 bases remained unmatched. This CDR3 region has 14 residues. CDR3 nucleotides: TGTGCCTCCGGGAGTAGCGGGACCTCAGATACGCAGTATTTT. As protein: CASGSSGTSDTQYF. Looking up the rest from reference TRBV2 and TRBJ2-3 gives the full variable domain: EPEVTQTPSHQVTQMGQEVILRCVPISNHLYFYWYRQILGQKVEFLVSFYNNEISEKSEIFDDQFSVERPDGSNFTLKIRSTKLEDSAMYFCASGSSGTSDTQYFGPGTRLTVL.